Listed here are 9 T cell receptor beta chains from one sample, sequenced in a study of cytomegalovirus exposure and HLA in healthy donors. Repertoires were generated with immunoSEQ multiplex PCR, while TCRdb's copy carries only in-frame clones and drops some. The sample has under 100,000 clones, roughly 96% seen once. The sample comprised PBMCs. The receptor set was obtained from a woman aged 18-29 years in good health and CMV-seronegative.

The chain carries TRBV6-6 and TRBJ1-1, with no clear D. CDR3 length: 12 amino acids. Germline V gene sequence: CDR1 MNHNY, CDR2 SVGAGI (reference sequence). Deletions cut 0 bases from V and 8 bases from J, with 7 bases between. CDR3: CASSYSRGEAFF. Written as DNA, the CDR3 is TGTGCCAGCAGTTACTCGAGAGGGGAAGCTTTCTTT.

Here the CDR3 DNA reads TGTGCCAGCAGCTCTCACAAGTTGGGGGGGAACACTGAAGCTTTCTTT. It encodes CASSSHKLGGNTEAFF. The V call is TRBV7-9, the J call TRBJ1-1, with a possible D match to TRBD1 (5 bases). This CDR3 region has 16 residues. V lost 4 bases and J 1 base, leaving 16 bases between the germline ends. CDR1 and CDR2 (germline): SEHNR, FQNEAQ (reference sequence).

This clone was recorded once. The CDR3 region has the DNA TGTGCCAGCAGCCTGGACAGGGGTGGAAACACCATATATTTT. It is translated as CASSLDRGGNTIYF. The chain recombines TRBV11-2 with TRBJ1-3, with 9 bases aligning to TRBD1. Unmatched junction bases numbered 2, after V lost 5 bases and J lost 3 bases. Germline V gene lookup returns CDR1 SGHAT and CDR2 FQNNGV. The CDR3 has 14 residues.

The chain has TRBV27 and TRBJ2-5; no clear D. From germline, CDR1 is MNHEY and CDR2 SMNVEV (reference sequence). Trimming stripped 1 base from V and 5 bases from J, with 11 bases between. The CDR3 is 14 amino acids. The CDR3 coding sequence is TGTGCCAGCAGTTTATTCGTCGGCGGCGAGACCCAGTACTTC. Encoded protein: CASSLFVGGETQYF.

V is TRBV5-6 and J is TRBJ2-3, with 9 positions matching TRBD2. V trimming: 1 base; J trimming: 1 base; junction bases outside the gene matches: 1. Per germline, CDR1 SGHDT and CDR2 YYEEEE. There are 15 residues in the CDR3. CDR3 region: CASSLIAGGTDTQYF. Written as DNA, the CDR3 is TGTGCCAGCAGCTTGATAGCGGGAGGCACAGATACGCAGTATTTT. Variable domain in full (rest from reference TRBV5-6 and TRBJ2-3): DAGVTQSPTHLIKTRGQQVTLRCSPKSGHDTVSWYQQALGQGPQFIFQYYEEEERQRGNFPDRFSGHQFPNYSSELNVNALLLGDSALYLCASSLIAGGTDTQYFGPGTRLTVL.

This rearrangement joins TRBV19 to TRBJ1-2, with unresolved D. With 5 bases removed from V and 7 bases from J, the gap between germline ends came to 17 bases. CDR3 size: 14 residues. Germline CDR1 reads LNHDA; CDR2 reads SQIVND (reference sequence). This CDR3 reads CASSLGREVGGYTF. The CDR3 nucleotides read TGTGCCAGTAGTTTAGGAAGAGAGGTTGGTGGCTACACCTTC.

This clone was observed a few times. The V and J genes are TRBV27 and TRBJ1-1; D call uncertain. V was cut by 7 bases and J by 3 bases, with 3 bases left in between. The CDR3 is made up of 10 amino acids. Per germline, CDR1 MNHEY and CDR2 SMNVEV (reference sequence). CDR3 in DNA: TGTGCCAGCACCTACACTGAAGCTTTCTTT. Translated: CASTYTEAFF.

V is TRBV11-2 and J is TRBJ2-1; TRBD2 agrees at 10 bases. Germline assignment: CDR1 SGHAT and CDR2 FQNNGV. This CDR3 comprises 15 residues. The ends lost 5 bases at V and 3 bases at J; junction bases unmatched: 4. CDR3 amino acids: CASSPKREGYNEQFF. The DNA for the CDR3 is TGTGCCAGCAGCCCTAAGCGGGAGGGCTACAATGAGCAGTTCTTC.

The chain recombines TRBV6-5 with TRBJ1-5; D is undetermined. V was pared by 2 bases and J by 0 bases, with 8 bases between. The CDR3 has 15 residues. Per germline, CDR1 MNHEY and CDR2 SVGAGI. CDR3 nucleotide sequence: TGTGCCAGCAGTTACAGCTCGTATAGCAATCAGCCCCAGCATTTT. Translating it yields CASSYSSYSNQPQHF.